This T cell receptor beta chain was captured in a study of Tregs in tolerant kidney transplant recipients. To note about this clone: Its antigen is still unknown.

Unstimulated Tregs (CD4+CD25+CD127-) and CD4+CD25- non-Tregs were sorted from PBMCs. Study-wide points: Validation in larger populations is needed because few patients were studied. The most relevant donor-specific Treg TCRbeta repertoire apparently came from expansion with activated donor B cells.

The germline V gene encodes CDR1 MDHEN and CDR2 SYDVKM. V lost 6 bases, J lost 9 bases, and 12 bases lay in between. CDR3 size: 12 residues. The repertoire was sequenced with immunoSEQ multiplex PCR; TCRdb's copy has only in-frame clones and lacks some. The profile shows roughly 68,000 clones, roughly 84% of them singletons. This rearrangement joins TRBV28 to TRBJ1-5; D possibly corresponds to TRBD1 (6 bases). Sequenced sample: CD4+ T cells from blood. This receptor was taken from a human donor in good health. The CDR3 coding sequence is TGTGCCAGCAGCAGGGGTTCTTGGCCCCAGCATTTT. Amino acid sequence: CASSRGSWPQHF.